This T cell receptor beta chain is drawn from a study of Graves' ophthalmopathy and Graves' hyperthyroidism. Whole-study findings and limits: Between ophthalmopathy and stable hyperthyroidism, a 13-signature model drew a separation with around 86% sensitivity and over 80% specificity. Blood shared most expanded thyroid clonotypes above 0.001 frequency.

Being free of ophthalmopathy for 18 months of follow-up defined stable hyperthyroidism. Newly diagnosed, the hyperthyroidism patients had under 2 months' duration and were aged 18 to 65. The sample holds many counts of this clonotype. Its antigen is not identified. RNA transcripts served as template for amplifying TCR beta CDR3 sequences. RT-PCR was first run with HTBI primers, then multiplex PCR in a second round. TCRdb used MiXCR to reprocess the multiplex PCR reads, holding one entry per CDR3 protein. The data show fewer than 650,000 distinct CDR3 sequences, over 20% seen once. Trimming removed 4 bases from V and 3 bases from J, with 18 bases in between. From germline, CDR1 is SGHAT and CDR2 FQDESV (reference sequence). The CDR3 totals 17 residues.

Sample: peripheral blood. The receptor's source is a woman aged 18-30 years with stable Graves' hyperthyroidism. Some clones in this sample may be carry-over from other donors' samples. This chain connects TRBV11-1 to TRBJ2-2; a possible D gene is TRBD1 (6 bases). The CDR3 sequence is CASSSPPGTSHTGELFF. CDR3 bases: TGTGCCAGCAGCTCACCTCCGGGGACAAGCCACACCGGGGAGCTGTTTTTT. Supplemented by reference TRBV11-1 and TRBJ2-2, the full variable domain reads EAEVAQSPRYKITEKSQAVAFWCDPISGHATLYWYRQILGQGPELLVQFQDESVVDDSQLPKDRFSAERLKGVDSTLKIQPAELGDSAMYLCASSSPPGTSHTGELFFGEGSRLTVL.